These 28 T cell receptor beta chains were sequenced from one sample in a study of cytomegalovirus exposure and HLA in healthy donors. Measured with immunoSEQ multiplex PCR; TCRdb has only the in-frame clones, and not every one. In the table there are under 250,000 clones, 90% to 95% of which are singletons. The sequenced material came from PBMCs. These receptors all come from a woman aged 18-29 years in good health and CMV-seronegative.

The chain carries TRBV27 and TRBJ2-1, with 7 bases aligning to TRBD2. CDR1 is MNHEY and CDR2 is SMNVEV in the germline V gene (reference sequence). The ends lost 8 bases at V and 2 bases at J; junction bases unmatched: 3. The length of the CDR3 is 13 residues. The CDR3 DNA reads TGTGCCAGCGGACTAGTGGCCTACAATGAGCAGTTCTTC. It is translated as CASGLVAYNEQFF.

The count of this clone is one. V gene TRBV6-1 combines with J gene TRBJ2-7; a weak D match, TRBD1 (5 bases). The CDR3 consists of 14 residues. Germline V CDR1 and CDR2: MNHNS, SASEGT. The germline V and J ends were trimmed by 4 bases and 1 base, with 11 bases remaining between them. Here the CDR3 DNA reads TGTGCCAGCAGTGTAGGACACGGGTCCTACGAGCAGTACTTC. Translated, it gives CASSVGHGSYEQYF.

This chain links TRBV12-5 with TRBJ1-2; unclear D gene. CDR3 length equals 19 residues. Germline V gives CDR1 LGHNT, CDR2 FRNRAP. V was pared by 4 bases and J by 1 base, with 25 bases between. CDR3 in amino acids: CASGSPSLIGTDFNYGYTF. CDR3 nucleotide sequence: TGTGCTAGTGGTTCCCCGTCCCTAATTGGTACAGATTTTAACTATGGCTACACCTTC.

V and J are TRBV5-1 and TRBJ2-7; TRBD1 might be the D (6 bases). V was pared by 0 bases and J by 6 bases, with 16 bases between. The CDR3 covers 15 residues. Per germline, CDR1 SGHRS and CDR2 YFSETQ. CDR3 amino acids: CASSLGLRGGGEQYF. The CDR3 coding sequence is TGCGCCAGCAGCTTGGGACTCAGGGGCGGCGGCGAGCAGTACTTC.

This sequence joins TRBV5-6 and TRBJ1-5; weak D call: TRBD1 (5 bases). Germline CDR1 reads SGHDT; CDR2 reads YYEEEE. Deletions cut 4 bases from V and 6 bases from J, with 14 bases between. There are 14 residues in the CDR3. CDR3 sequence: CASSQRGIGQPQHF. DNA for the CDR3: TGTGCCAGCAGCCAAAGGGGTATCGGTCAGCCCCAGCATTTT.

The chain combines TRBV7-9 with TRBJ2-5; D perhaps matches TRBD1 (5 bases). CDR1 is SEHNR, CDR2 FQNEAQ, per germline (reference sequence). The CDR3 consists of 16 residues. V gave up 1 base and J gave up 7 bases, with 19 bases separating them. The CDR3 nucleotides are TGTGCCAGCAGCTTAGGCCTGGGGCAGCGACCAGGGACCCAGTACTTC. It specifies CASSLGLGQRPGTQYF.

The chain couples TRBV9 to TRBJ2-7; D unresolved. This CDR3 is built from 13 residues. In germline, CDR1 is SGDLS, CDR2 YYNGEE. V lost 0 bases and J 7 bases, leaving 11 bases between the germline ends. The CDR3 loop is CASSVVNDGEQYF. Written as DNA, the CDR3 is TGTGCCAGCAGCGTAGTGAACGACGGGGAGCAGTACTTC.

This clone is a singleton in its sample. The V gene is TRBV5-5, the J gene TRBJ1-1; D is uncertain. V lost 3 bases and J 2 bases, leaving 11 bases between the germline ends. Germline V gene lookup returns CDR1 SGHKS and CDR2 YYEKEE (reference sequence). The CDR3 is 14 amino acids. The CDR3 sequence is CASSWRGSNTEAFF. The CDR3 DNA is TGTGCCAGCAGCTGGCGAGGGAGTAACACTGAAGCTTTCTTT.

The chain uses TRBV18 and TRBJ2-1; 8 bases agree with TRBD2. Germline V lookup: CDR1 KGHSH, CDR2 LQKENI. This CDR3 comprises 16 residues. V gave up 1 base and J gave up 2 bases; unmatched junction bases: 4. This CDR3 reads CASSPLAGFPYNEQFF. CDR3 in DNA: TGTGCCAGCTCACCACTAGCGGGATTCCCCTACAATGAGCAGTTCTTC. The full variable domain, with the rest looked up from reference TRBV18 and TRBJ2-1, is NAGVMQNPRHLVRRRGQEARLRCSPMKGHSHVYWYRQLPEEGLKFMVYLQKENIIDESGMPKERFSAEFPKEGPSILRIQQVVRGDSAAYFCASSPLAGFPYNEQFFGPGTRLTVL.

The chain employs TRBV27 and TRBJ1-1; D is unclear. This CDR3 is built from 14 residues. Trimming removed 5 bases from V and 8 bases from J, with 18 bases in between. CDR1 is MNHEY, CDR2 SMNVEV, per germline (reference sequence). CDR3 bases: TGTGCCAGCAGTCCCCAGGCCGCCTCACGGGAAGCTTTCTTT. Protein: CASSPQAASREAFF.

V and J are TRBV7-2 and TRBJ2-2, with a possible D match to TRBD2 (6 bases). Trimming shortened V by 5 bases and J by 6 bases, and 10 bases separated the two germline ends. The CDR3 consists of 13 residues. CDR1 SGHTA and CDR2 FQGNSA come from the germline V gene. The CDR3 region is CASSPAGPGELFF. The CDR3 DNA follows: TGTGCCAGCAGCCCGGCGGGACCCGGGGAGCTGTTTTTT. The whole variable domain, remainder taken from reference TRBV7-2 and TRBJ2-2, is GAGVSQSPSNKVTEKGKDVELRCDPISGHTALYWYRQSLGQGLEFLIYFQGNSAPDKSGLPSDRFSAERTGGSVSTLTIQRTQQEDSAVYLCASSPAGPGELFFGEGSRLTVL.

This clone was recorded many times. The CDR3 reads CASSWTSGISAYEQYF. For the CDR3, the DNA is TGCGCCAGCAGCTGGACTAGCGGGATATCGGCCTACGAGCAGTACTTC. The chain links TRBV5-1 to TRBJ2-7; 12 positions match TRBD2. The germline V gene encodes CDR1 SGHRS and CDR2 YFSETQ. V trimming: 3 bases; J trimming: 2 bases; junction bases outside the gene matches: 6. The CDR3 loop spans 16 amino acids.

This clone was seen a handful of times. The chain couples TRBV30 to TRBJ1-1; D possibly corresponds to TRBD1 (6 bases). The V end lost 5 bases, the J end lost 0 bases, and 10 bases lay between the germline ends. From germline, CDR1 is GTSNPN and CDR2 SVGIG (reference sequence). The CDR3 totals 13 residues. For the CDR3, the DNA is TGTGCCTGGGAGGGACACATGAACACTGAAGCTTTCTTT. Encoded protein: CAWEGHMNTEAFF.

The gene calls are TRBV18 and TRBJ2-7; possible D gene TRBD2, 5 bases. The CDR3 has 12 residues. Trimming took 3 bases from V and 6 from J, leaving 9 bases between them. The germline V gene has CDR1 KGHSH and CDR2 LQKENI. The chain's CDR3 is CASSPVRGEQYF. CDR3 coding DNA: TGTGCCAGCTCACCCGTTCGGGGCGAGCAGTACTTC.

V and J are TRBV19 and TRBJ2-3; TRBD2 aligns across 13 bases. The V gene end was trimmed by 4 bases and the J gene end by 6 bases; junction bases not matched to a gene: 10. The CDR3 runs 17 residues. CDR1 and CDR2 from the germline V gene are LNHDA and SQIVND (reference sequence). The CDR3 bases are TGTGCCAGTAGTACCGAACTAGCGGGAGGGCCTCGGGATACGCAGTATTTT. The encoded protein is CASSTELAGGPRDTQYF.

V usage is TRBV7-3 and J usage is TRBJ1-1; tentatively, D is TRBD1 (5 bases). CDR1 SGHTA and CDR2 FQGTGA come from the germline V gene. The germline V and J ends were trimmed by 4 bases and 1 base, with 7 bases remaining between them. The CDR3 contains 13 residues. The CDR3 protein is CASSSGPNTEAFF. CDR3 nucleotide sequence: TGTGCCAGCAGCTCAGGGCCGAACACTGAAGCTTTCTTT.

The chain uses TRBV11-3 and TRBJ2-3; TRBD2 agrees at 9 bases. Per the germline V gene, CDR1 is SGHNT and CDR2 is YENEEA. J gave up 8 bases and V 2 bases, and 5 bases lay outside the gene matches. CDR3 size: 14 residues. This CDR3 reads CASSLLAGSRTQYF. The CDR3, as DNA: TGTGCCAGCAGCTTACTAGCGGGGAGTCGTACGCAGTATTTT.

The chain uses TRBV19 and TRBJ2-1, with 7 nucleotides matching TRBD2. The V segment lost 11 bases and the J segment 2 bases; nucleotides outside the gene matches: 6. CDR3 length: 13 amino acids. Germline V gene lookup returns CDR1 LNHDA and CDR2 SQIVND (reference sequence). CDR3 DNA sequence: TGTGCCGGGGGAGGGCCCCCCTACAATGAGCAGTTCTTC. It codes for CAGGGPPYNEQFF.

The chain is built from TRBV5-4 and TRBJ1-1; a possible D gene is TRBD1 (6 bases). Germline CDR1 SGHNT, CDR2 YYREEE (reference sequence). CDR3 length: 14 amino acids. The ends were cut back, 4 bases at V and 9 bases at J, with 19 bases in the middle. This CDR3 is CASSPGVRGGQAFF. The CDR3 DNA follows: TGTGCCAGCAGCCCTGGAGTTCGCGGGGGGCAAGCTTTCTTT.

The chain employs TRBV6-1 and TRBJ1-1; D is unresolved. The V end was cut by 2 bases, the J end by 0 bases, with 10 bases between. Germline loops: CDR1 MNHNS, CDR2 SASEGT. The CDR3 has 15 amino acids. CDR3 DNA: TGTGCCAGCAGTGAAAGACTGGGTCTGAACACTGAAGCTTTCTTT. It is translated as CASSERLGLNTEAFF.

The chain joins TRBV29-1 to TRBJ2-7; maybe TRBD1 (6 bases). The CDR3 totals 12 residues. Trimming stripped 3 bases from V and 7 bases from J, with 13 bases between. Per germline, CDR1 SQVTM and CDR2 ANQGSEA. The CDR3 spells CSVETGPGEQYF. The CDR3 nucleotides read TGCAGCGTTGAGACAGGCCCCGGGGAGCAGTACTTC.

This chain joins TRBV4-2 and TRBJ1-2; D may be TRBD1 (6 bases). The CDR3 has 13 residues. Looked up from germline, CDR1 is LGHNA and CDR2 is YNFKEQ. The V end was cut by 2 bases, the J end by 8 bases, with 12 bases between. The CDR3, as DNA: TGTGCCAGCAGCCAAACCCAGGGACAAGGCTACACCTTC. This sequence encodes CASSQTQGQGYTF.

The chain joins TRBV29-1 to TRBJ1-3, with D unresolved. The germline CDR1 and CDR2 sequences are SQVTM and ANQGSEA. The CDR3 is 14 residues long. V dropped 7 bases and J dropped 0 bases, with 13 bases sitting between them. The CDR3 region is CSAGGTNSGNTIYF. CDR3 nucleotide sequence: TGCAGCGCCGGAGGCACAAACTCTGGAAACACCATATATTTT.

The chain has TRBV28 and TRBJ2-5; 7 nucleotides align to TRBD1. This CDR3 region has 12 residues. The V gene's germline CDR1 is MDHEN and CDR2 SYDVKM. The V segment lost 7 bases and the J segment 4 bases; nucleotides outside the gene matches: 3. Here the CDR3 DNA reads TGTGCCAGCACCGAGGGGGCAGAGACCCAGTACTTC. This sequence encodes CASTEGAETQYF.

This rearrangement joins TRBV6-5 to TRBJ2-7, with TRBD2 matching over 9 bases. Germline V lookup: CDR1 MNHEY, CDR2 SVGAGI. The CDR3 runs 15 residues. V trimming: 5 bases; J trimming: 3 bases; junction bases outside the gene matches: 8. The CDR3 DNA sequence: TGTGCCAGCAGTCGCCCCGGGACTAGCAGCTACGAGCAGTACTTC. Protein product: CASSRPGTSSYEQYF.

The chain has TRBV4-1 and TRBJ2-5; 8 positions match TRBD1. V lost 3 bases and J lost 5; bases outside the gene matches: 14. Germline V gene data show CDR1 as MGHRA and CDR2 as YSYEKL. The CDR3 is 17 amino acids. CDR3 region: CASSHALGQGLSETQYF. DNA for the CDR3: TGCGCCAGCAGCCATGCTCTCGGACAGGGTCTTTCGGAGACCCAGTACTTC.

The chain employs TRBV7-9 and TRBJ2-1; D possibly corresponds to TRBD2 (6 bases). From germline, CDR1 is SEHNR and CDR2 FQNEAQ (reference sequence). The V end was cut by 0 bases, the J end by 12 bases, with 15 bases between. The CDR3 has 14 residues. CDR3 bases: TGTGCCAGCAGCTTAGCGTCCCTACGGGAGTTGCAGTTCTTC. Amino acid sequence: CASSLASLRELQFF. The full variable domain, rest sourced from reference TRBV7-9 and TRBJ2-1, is DTGVSQNPRHKITKRGQNVTFRCDPISEHNRLYWYRQTLGQGPEFLTYFQNEAQLEKSRLLSDRFSAERPKGSFSTLEIQRTEQGDSAMYLCASSLASLRELQFFGPGTRLTVL.

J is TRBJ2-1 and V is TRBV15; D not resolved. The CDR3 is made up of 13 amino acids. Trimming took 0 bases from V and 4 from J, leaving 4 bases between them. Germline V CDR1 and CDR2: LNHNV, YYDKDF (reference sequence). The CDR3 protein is CATSRDRYNEQFF. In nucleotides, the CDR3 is TGTGCCACCAGCAGAGACAGGTACAATGAGCAGTTCTTC. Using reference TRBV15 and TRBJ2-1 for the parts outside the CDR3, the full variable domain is DAMVIQNPRYQVTQFGKPVTLSCSQTLNHNVMYWYQQKSSQAPKLLFHYYDKDFNNEADTPDNFQSRRPNTSFCFLDIRSPGLGDTAMYLCATSRDRYNEQFFGPGTRLTVL.